These 32 T cell receptor beta chains were sequenced from one sample in a study of shared clonotypes between healthy human individuals. Sequencing was performed with immunoSEQ multiplex PCR; in TCRdb, only in-frame clones are kept and a portion is missing. The sample has 1,400,000 or so clones; approximately 98.5% are singletons. The specimen was naive CD4+ T cells sorted from blood. The subset here: CD45RA+ positively selected. The receptors were sampled from a man aged 25-45 years in good health.

The chain joins TRBV5-4 to TRBJ1-1, with a tentative D call TRBD1 (6 bases). CDR3 length: 15 amino acids. CDR1 is SGHNT, CDR2 YYREEE, per germline (reference sequence). V lost 4 bases and J 5 bases, leaving 18 bases between the germline ends. CDR3 in DNA: TGTGCCAGCAGCCCGGAGGGGGGCCGCGGTACTGAAGCTTTCTTT. Translated, it gives CASSPEGGRGTEAFF.

V usage is TRBV28 and J usage is TRBJ2-6; 10 bases fit TRBD2. J gave up 4 bases and V 1 base, and 10 bases lay outside the gene matches. The germline CDR1 and CDR2 sequences are MDHEN and SYDVKM. The CDR3 is 19 residues long. CDR3 in amino acids: CASSLLGSGRPAGANVLTF. The DNA of the CDR3 is TGTGCCAGCAGTTTATTGGGTAGCGGGAGGCCCGCCGGGGCCAACGTCCTGACTTTC.

The chain carries TRBV9 and TRBJ2-3, with 8 bases lining up with TRBD2. The V gene end was trimmed by 6 bases and the J gene end by 2 bases; junction bases not matched to a gene: 8. This CDR3 has 15 residues. Germline V gene lookup returns CDR1 SGDLS and CDR2 YYNGEE. Here the CDR3 DNA reads TGTGCCAGCACCTTTAGCGGGGTCCTCACAGATACGCAGTATTTT. Amino acids: CASTFSGVLTDTQYF.

The chain links TRBV14 to TRBJ2-1, with 7 bases aligning to TRBD2. The CDR3 is 16 amino acids. Germline V CDR1 and CDR2: SGHDN, FVKESK. Losses at the gene ends were 3 bases for V and 3 bases for J; bases not matched to a gene: 8. Here the CDR3 reads CASSHLPSGFYNEQFF. The CDR3 nucleotides are TGTGCCAGCAGCCACCTGCCTAGCGGCTTCTACAATGAGCAGTTCTTC.

On this clone itself: The sample carries other DNA sequences with the same CDR3. The chain has TRBV19 and TRBJ2-7, with 7 nucleotides matching TRBD1. The CDR3 is made up of 14 amino acids. Trimming removed 5 bases from V and 2 bases from J; junction bases left unmatched: 6. Germline CDR1 reads LNHDA; CDR2 reads SQIVND (reference sequence). The CDR3 sequence is CASSARQGPYEQYF. For the CDR3, the DNA is TGTGCCAGTAGTGCTAGACAGGGCCCCTACGAGCAGTACTTC. The full variable domain, in which reference TRBV19 and TRBJ2-7 provide the parts outside the CDR3, is DGGITQSPKYLFRKEGQNVTLSCEQNLNHDAMYWYRQDPGQGLRLIYYSQIVNDFQKGDIAEGYSVSREKKESFPLTVTSAQKNPTAFYLCASSARQGPYEQYFGPGTRLTVT.

The chain couples TRBV18 to TRBJ2-3; D gene unclear. Per germline, CDR1 KGHSH and CDR2 LQKENI. V gave up 5 bases and J gave up 6 bases, with 12 bases separating them. This CDR3 comprises 13 residues. CDR3 DNA sequence: TGTGCCAGCTCAACTGGGCTCGGGGATACGCAGTATTTT. Translating it yields CASSTGLGDTQYF. Combining the CDR3 with reference TRBV18 and TRBJ2-3 gives the whole variable domain NAGVMQNPRHLVRRRGQEARLRCSPMKGHSHVYWYRQLPEEGLKFMVYLQKENIIDESGMPKERFSAEFPKEGPSILRIQQVVRGDSAAYFCASSTGLGDTQYFGPGTRLTVL.

The chain is built from TRBV7-2 and TRBJ2-2; 8 bases are a match to TRBD2. Trimming cost V 2 bases and J 5 bases; bases outside gene matches: 10. The germline gives CDR1 SGHTA, CDR2 FQGNSA. This CDR3 contains 17 residues. The CDR3 bases are TGTGCCAGCAGCTTATTACGAGCGGGAGATTGGACCGGGGAGCTGTTTTTT. It is translated as CASSLLRAGDWTGELFF. The whole variable domain, filled in from reference TRBV7-2 and TRBJ2-2, reads GAGVSQSPSNKVTEKGKDVELRCDPISGHTALYWYRQSLGQGLEFLIYFQGNSAPDKSGLPSDRFSAERTGGSVSTLTIQRTQQEDSAVYLCASSLLRAGDWTGELFFGEGSRLTVL.

This sequence joins TRBV5-1 and TRBJ2-1; TRBD1 matches at 8 bases. J lost 2 bases, V lost 2 bases, and 3 bases had no gene match. In germline, CDR1 is SGHRS, CDR2 YFSETQ. The CDR3 spans 15 residues. The CDR3 DNA is TGCGCCAGCAGCTTACAGGGGGAGGCCTACAATGAGCAGTTCTTC. Its translation: CASSLQGEAYNEQFF.

This chain uses TRBV7-2 with TRBJ2-1; D is unresolved. V lost 6 bases to trimming and J lost 2 bases, with 14 bases between them. Germline V gene lookup returns CDR1 SGHTA and CDR2 FQGNSA. The length of the CDR3 is 15 residues. CDR3 DNA sequence: TGTGCCAGCAGTCTCGCTTACGGGCCCTACAATGAGCAGTTCTTC. Encoded protein: CASSLAYGPYNEQFF.

This rearrangement joins TRBV10-3 to TRBJ2-3; TRBD2 aligns across 11 bases. The V gene's germline CDR1 is ENHRY and CDR2 SYGVKD. The CDR3 runs 16 residues. V was clipped by 0 bases and J by 7 bases; unmatched bases: 6. The CDR3, as DNA: TGTGCCATCAGTGAGTCGGCTAGCGGGAGGCCAAATACGCAGTATTTT. This codes for CAISESASGRPNTQYF.

The chain combines TRBV6-5 with TRBJ2-5; D is uncertain. Germline CDR1 MNHEY, CDR2 SVGAGI. Trimming cost V 2 bases and J 7 bases, with 8 bases left between them. There are 12 residues in the CDR3. CDR3 amino acids: CASSYARGTQYF. The CDR3 DNA is TGTGCCAGCAGTTACGCTAGAGGGACCCAGTACTTC.

V and J are TRBV27 and TRBJ1-3; TRBD1 is a possible D gene (5 bases). Germline CDR1 reads MNHEY; CDR2 reads SMNVEV (reference sequence). The CDR3 runs 14 residues. With 4 bases removed from V and 4 bases from J, the gap between germline ends came to 11 bases. DNA for the CDR3: TGTGCCAGCAGTTATGGGGGACCGGGAAACACCATATATTTT. This encodes CASSYGGPGNTIYF.

The chain employs TRBV7-9 and TRBJ1-5; D call uncertain. The germline V and J ends were trimmed by 0 bases and 7 bases, with 13 bases remaining between them. The germline V gene has CDR1 SEHNR and CDR2 FQNEAQ (reference sequence). The CDR3 extends over 15 amino acids. The CDR3 region has the DNA TGTGCCAGCAGCTTAGCGCGGGCGGAAGGCCAGCCCCAGCATTTT. Translated: CASSLARAEGQPQHF.

The chain has TRBV7-2 and TRBJ2-3; 9 positions match TRBD2. With 2 bases clipped from V and 3 bases from J, the junction kept 6 bases outside the gene matches. Per the germline V gene, CDR1 is SGHTA and CDR2 is FQGNSA. This CDR3 spans 16 amino acids. The CDR3 here is CASSLMASGKTDTQYF. Here the CDR3 DNA reads TGTGCCAGCAGCTTAATGGCTAGCGGGAAAACAGATACGCAGTATTTT. Combining the CDR3 with reference TRBV7-2 and TRBJ2-3 gives the whole variable domain GAGVSQSPSNKVTEKGKDVELRCDPISGHTALYWYRQSLGQGLEFLIYFQGNSAPDKSGLPSDRFSAERTGGSVSTLTIQRTQQEDSAVYLCASSLMASGKTDTQYFGPGTRLTVL.

V usage is TRBV18 and J usage is TRBJ2-1; 8 positions match TRBD1. The trim removed 0 bases at V and 2 bases at J, leaving 3 bases unmatched. CDR3 length: 16 residues. Germline V gene data show CDR1 as KGHSH and CDR2 as LQKENI. The CDR3 region is CASSPPGTGPYNEQFF. CDR3 nucleotide sequence: TGTGCCAGCTCACCACCGGGGACAGGACCCTACAATGAGCAGTTCTTC.

This sequence joins TRBV6-5 and TRBJ1-2; possible D gene TRBD1, 5 bases. Germline CDR1 is MNHEY and CDR2 is SVGAGI. This CDR3 has 13 amino acids. Between the trimmed V and J ends, which lost 6 bases and 8 bases, there was a span of 16 bases. The CDR3 sequence: CASRGRSTGGYTF. In DNA, the CDR3 is TGTGCCAGCAGGGGGCGATCCACAGGCGGCTACACCTTC.

This clone was seen only once. The CDR3 DNA sequence: TGTGCCACCAGCAGAGGGAGACAGACACAAGAGACCCAGTACTTC. Translating gives CATSRGRQTQETQYF. The chain joins TRBV15 to TRBJ2-5; D may be TRBD1 (5 bases). The germline gives CDR1 LNHNV, CDR2 YYDKDF (reference sequence). The CDR3 runs 15 residues. Trimming stripped 1 base from V and 2 bases from J, with 11 bases between. Variable domain in full (rest from reference TRBV15 and TRBJ2-5): DAMVIQNPRYQVTQFGKPVTLSCSQTLNHNVMYWYQQKSSQAPKLLFHYYDKDFNNEADTPDNFQSRRPNTSFCFLDIRSPGLGDTAMYLCATSRGRQTQETQYFGPGTRLLVL.

The rearrangement uses TRBV29-1 and TRBJ2-1; 7 positions match TRBD1. The CDR3 runs to 13 residues. The J segment lost 7 bases and the V segment lost 2 bases, leaving 5 bases of the junction unmatched. CDR1 SQVTM and CDR2 ANQGSEA come from the germline V gene. In DNA, the CDR3 is TGCAGCGTTGAACCGGACAGGAAGAATGAGCAGTTCTTC. Its translation: CSVEPDRKNEQFF.

The chain carries TRBV5-5 and TRBJ2-7; D uncertain. The germline V gene encodes CDR1 SGHKS and CDR2 YYEKEE (reference sequence). The V and J ends lost 0 bases and 3 bases respectively, with 7 bases between them. This CDR3 has 13 amino acids. CDR3 protein: CASSLVYGYEQYF. The CDR3 bases are TGTGCCAGCAGCTTGGTTTATGGCTACGAGCAGTACTTC.

The rearrangement links TRBV13 to TRBJ2-7; possible D gene TRBD1, 6 bases. The germline CDR1 and CDR2 sequences are PRHDT and FYEKMQ (reference sequence). Trimming removed 1 base at V and 2 bases at J, with 21 bases between. The CDR3 consists of 18 residues. CDR3 in DNA: TGTGCCAGCAGCTTAGAGGGTTTGGGGGCCTCCGGAACCTACGAGCAGTACTTC. Its protein product is CASSLEGLGASGTYEQYF.

The chain links TRBV6-1 to TRBJ1-2; 8 positions agree with TRBD1. The CDR3 consists of 14 residues. The germline CDR1 and CDR2 sequences are MNHNS and SASEGT. V lost 2 bases to trimming and J lost 8 bases; unmatched junction nucleotides: 7. The CDR3, as DNA: TGTGCCAGCAGTGAAAGCGCAGGGGGCCGAGGCTACACCTTC. As protein: CASSESAGGRGYTF.

The rearrangement links TRBV7-3 to TRBJ2-1; 10 nucleotides align to TRBD2. The CDR3 length is 14 residues. Losses at the gene ends were 5 bases for V and 10 bases for J; bases not matched to a gene: 8. The V gene's germline CDR1 is SGHTA and CDR2 FQGTGA. In DNA form, the CDR3 reads TGTGCCAGCAGCATAAGCGGGAGGGCCGACGAGCAGTTCTTC. Protein sequence: CASSISGRADEQFF.

V and J are TRBV7-8 and TRBJ2-2; maybe TRBD2 (6 bases). Trimming removed 3 bases from V and 6 bases from J, with 20 bases in between. The CDR3 length is 17 residues. The germline V gene has CDR1 SGHVS and CDR2 FQNEAQ. The CDR3 sequence is CASSFPRRRSGAGELFF. CDR3 bases: TGTGCCAGCAGCTTCCCCCGGCGGAGGTCGGGGGCCGGGGAGCTGTTTTTT.

V gene TRBV2 combines with J gene TRBJ1-4; D perhaps matches TRBD1 (5 bases). Trimming took off 11 bases at V and 8 bases at J, with 18 bases between the two ends. This CDR3 is built from 13 residues. Germline CDR1 and CDR2: SNHLY and FYNNEI. The CDR3 coding sequence is TGTGCCTACGCGGGGGGTCCGGAGGAAAAACTGTTTTTT. Protein product: CAYAGGPEEKLFF.

Concerning this clone itself: The same CDR3 also results from other DNA sequences found in this sample. The chain employs TRBV11-2 and TRBJ2-2; 10 bases match TRBD2. The CDR3 is 16 amino acids. V lost 0 bases and J lost 4; bases outside the gene matches: 2. Germline CDR1 reads SGHAT; CDR2 reads FQNNGV. The CDR3 protein is CASSLELAGVTGELFF. CDR3 bases: TGTGCCAGCAGCTTAGAGCTAGCGGGAGTCACCGGGGAGCTGTTTTTT.

The J gene is TRBJ2-7, the V gene TRBV28, with D perhaps matching TRBD2 (6 bases). Germline values: CDR1 MDHEN, CDR2 SYDVKM. Trimming stripped 3 bases from V and 1 base from J, with 16 bases between. This CDR3 contains 16 residues. CDR3 region: CASSFRAGWPSYEQYF. CDR3 DNA: TGTGCCAGCAGTTTTAGGGCGGGGTGGCCATCCTACGAGCAGTACTTC.

CDR3 in DNA: TGTGCCAGCAGCGCGGGTCCACCCTCCTACGAGCAGTACTTC. It specifies CASSAGPPSYEQYF. V gene TRBV7-8 combines with J gene TRBJ2-7; TRBD2 might be the D (5 bases). Trimming took off 5 bases at V and 0 bases at J, with 11 bases between the two ends. The CDR3 totals 14 residues. Germline loops: CDR1 SGHVS, CDR2 FQNEAQ.

This chain joins TRBV18 and TRBJ1-4; 8 bases fit TRBD1. The germline CDR1 and CDR2 sequences are KGHSH and LQKENI. Losses at the gene ends were 3 bases for V and 6 bases for J; bases not matched to a gene: 6. The CDR3 has 15 amino acids. The CDR3, as DNA: TGTGCCAGCTCACCCTGGAAGGACAGGGATGAAAAACTGTTTTTT. Residues: CASSPWKDRDEKLFF.

A word on this clone: Within the sample, other DNA sequences also encode this same CDR3. J is TRBJ2-5 and V is TRBV29-1; D is ambiguous. The germline CDR1 and CDR2 sequences are SQVTM and ANQGSEA. Trimming shortened V by 4 bases and J by 5 bases, and 8 bases separated the two germline ends. This CDR3 contains 11 residues. CDR3 region: CSVGGGETQYF. The CDR3 DNA follows: TGCAGCGTTGGGGGTGGGGAGACCCAGTACTTC.

This CDR3 is CASSLGGTGVEQYF. The CDR3, as DNA: TGTGCCAGCAGCTTAGGAGGGACGGGGGTTGAGCAGTACTTC. The rearrangement links TRBV7-2 to TRBJ2-7, with a possible D match to TRBD2 (6 bases). The CDR3 consists of 14 residues. The V and J ends lost 1 base and 7 bases respectively, with 14 bases between them. Per germline, CDR1 SGHTA and CDR2 FQGNSA.

This chain uses TRBV19 with TRBJ1-4; no reliable D call. Germline V gives CDR1 LNHDA, CDR2 SQIVND (reference sequence). Between the trimmed V and J ends, which lost 6 bases and 2 bases, there was a span of 16 bases. There are 16 residues in the CDR3. CDR3 nucleotides: TGTGCCAGTAGGCGTGCGAGGACGGGCACTAATGAAAAACTGTTTTTT. This gives the protein CASRRARTGTNEKLFF.

The chain recombines TRBV5-1 with TRBJ1-4, with 7 bases matching TRBD1. This CDR3 contains 14 residues. Trimming removed 4 bases from V and 6 bases from J; junction bases left unmatched: 6. Germline V gene lookup returns CDR1 SGHRS and CDR2 YFSETQ. The CDR3 nucleotides read TGCGCCAGCAGCGTGGACAGGTTGGATGAAAAACTGTTTTTT. It translates to CASSVDRLDEKLFF.